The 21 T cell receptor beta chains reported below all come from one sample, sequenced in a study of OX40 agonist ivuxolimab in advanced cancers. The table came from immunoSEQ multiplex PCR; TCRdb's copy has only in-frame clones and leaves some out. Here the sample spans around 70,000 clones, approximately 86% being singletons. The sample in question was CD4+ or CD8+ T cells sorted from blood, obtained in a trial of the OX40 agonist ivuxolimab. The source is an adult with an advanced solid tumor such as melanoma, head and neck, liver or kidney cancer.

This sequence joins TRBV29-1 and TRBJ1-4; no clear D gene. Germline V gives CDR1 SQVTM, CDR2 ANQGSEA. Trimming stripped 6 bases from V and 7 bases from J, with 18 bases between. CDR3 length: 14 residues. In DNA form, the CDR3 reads TGCAGCGTCGGGGAACGGCTCGTGGGTGAAAAACTGTTTTTT. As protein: CSVGERLVGEKLFF.

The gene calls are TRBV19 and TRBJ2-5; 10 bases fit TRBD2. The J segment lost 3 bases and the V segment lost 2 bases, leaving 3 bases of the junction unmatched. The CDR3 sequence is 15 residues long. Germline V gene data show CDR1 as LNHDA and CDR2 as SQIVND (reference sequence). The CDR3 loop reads CASSIITSGEETQYF. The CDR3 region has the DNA TGTGCCAGTAGTATAATAACTAGCGGGGAAGAGACCCAGTACTTC.

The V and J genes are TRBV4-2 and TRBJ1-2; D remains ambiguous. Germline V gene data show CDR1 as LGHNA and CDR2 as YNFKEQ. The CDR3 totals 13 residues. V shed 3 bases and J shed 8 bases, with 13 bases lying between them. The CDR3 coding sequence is TGTGCCAGCAGCCAGCCAGATCACAGCGGCTACACCTTC. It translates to CASSQPDHSGYTF.

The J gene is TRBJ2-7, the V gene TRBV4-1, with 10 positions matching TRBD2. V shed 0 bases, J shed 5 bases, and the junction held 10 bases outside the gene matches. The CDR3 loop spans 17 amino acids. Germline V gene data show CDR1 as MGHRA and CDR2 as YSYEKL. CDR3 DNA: TGCGCCAGCAGCCAAGAGGTCCCCATAGCGGGAGGTGACGAGCAGTACTTC. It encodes CASSQEVPIAGGDEQYF.

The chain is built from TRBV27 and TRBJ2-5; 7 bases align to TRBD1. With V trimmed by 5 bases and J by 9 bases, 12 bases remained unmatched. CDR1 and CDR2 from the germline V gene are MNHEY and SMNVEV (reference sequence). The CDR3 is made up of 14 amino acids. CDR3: CASSPGTALGAQYF. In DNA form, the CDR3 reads TGTGCCAGCAGTCCTGGGACAGCCCTAGGGGCCCAGTACTTC.

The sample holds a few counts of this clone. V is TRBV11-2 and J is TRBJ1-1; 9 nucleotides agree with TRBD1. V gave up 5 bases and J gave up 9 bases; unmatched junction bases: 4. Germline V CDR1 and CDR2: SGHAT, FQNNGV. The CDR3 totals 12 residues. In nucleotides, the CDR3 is TGTGCCAGCAGCATAGGACAGGGGCAAGCTTTCTTT. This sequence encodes CASSIGQGQAFF.

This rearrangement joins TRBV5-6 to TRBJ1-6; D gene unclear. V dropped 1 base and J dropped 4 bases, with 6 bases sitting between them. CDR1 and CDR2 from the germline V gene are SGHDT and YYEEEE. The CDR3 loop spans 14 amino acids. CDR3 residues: CASSLTEYNSPLHF. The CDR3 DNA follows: TGTGCCAGCAGCTTGACAGAGTATAATTCACCCCTCCACTTT.

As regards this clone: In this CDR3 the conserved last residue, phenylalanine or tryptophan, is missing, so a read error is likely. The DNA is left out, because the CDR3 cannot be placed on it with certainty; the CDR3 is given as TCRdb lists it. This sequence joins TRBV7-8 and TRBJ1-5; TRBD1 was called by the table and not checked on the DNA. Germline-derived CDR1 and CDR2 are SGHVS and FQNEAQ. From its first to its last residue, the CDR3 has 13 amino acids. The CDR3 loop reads CASSFPSVGDRSP.

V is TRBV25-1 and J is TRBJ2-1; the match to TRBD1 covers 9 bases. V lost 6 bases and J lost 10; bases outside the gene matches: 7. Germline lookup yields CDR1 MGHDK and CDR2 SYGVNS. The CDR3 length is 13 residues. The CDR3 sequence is CASRGTGKTEQFF. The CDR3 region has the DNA TGTGCCAGCAGAGGGACAGGGAAGACGGAGCAGTTCTTC.

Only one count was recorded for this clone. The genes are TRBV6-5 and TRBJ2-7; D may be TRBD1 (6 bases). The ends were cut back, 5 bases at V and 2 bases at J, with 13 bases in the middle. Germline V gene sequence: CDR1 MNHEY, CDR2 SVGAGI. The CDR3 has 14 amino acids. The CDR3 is CASSNNRATYEQYF. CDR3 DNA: TGTGCCAGCAGTAACAACAGGGCTACCTACGAGCAGTACTTC.

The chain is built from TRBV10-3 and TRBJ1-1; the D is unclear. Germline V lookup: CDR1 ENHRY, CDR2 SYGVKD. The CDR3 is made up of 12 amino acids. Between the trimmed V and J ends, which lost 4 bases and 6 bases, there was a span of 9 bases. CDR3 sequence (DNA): TGTGCCATCAGTGTGCGCCCGCCTGAAGCTTTCTTT. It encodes CAISVRPPEAFF.

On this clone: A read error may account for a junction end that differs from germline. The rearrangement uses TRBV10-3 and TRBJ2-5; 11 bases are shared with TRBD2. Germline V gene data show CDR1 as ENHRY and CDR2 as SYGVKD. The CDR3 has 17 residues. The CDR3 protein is CATSGSSGGAAVETQYF. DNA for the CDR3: TGTGCCACCAGTGGAAGTAGCGGGGGGGCCGCGGTGGAGACCCAGTACTTC.

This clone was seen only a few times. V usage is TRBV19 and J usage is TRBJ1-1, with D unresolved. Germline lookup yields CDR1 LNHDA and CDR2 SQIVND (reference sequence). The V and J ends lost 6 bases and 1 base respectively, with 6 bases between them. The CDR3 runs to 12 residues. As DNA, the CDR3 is TGTGCCAGTAGGAGGGCGAACACTGAAGCTTTCTTT. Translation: CASRRANTEAFF.

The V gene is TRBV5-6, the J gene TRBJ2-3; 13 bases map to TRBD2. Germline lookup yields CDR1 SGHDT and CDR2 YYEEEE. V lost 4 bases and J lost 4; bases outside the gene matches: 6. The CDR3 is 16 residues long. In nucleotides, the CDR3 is TGTGCCAGCAGCAAAAGACTAGCGGGGGGCCCAGATACGCAGTATTTT. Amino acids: CASSKRLAGGPDTQYF.

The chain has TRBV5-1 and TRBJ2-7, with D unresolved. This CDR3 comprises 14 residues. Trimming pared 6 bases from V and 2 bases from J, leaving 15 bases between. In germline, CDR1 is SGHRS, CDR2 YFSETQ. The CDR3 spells CASKGNIGTYEQYF. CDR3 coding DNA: TGCGCCAGCAAAGGGAACATTGGGACCTACGAGCAGTACTTC.

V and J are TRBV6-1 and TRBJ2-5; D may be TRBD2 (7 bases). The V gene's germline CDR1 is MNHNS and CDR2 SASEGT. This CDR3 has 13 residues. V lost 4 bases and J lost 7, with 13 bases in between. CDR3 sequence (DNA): TGTGCCAGCAGTGGTTGGGAGGGGGGGACCCAGTACTTC. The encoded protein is CASSGWEGGTQYF.

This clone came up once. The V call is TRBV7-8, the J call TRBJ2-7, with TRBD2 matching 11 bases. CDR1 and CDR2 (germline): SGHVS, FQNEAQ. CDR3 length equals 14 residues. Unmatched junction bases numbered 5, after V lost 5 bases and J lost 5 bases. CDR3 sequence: CASSPLAGGHEQYF. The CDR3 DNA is TGTGCCAGCAGCCCCCTAGCGGGAGGCCACGAGCAGTACTTC.

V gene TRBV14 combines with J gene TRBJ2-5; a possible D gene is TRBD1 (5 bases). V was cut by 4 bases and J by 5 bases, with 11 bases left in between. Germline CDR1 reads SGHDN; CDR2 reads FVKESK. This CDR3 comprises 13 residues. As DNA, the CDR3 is TGTGCCAGCAGCCCTCCCCCAGGGGAGACCCAGTACTTC. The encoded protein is CASSPPPGETQYF.

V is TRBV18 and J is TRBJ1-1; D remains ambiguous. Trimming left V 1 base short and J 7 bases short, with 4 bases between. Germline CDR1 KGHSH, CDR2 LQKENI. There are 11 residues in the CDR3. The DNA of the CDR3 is TGTGCCAGCTCACCACTAGGTGAAGCTTTCTTT. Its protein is CASSPLGEAFF.

Here the CDR3 reads CASTSVDIQYF. The CDR3, as DNA: TGTGCCAGCACGAGTGTGGACATTCAGTACTTC. The chain joins TRBV6-5 to TRBJ2-4; D remains unclear. Trimming shortened V by 7 bases and J by 8 bases, and 9 bases separated the two germline ends. Germline V CDR1 and CDR2: MNHEY, SVGAGI. This CDR3 region has 11 residues.

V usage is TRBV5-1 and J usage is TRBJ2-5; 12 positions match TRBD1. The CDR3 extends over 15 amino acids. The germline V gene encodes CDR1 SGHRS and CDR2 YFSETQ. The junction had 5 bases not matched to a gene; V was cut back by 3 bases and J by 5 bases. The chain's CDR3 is CASSSGTGGQETQYF. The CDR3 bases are TGCGCCAGCAGCTCAGGGACAGGGGGCCAGGAGACCCAGTACTTC.